These T cell receptor beta chains were read from a single sample in a study of regulatory T cells in long-lasting Graves disease. TCRdb passed the multiplex PCR reads through MiXCR, listing each CDR3 protein once. The sample yields 350,000 to 450,000 distinct CDR3 sequences, 20% to 25% seen once. The starting material was peripheral blood mononuclear cells (PBMCs), obtained when the disease was refractory, from a patient treated with antithyroid drugs. The receptor source for this set is a woman aged 35 to 49 with Graves disease. Each CDR3 is given with its conserved first and last residue. The D gene is left open where the match is weak. Some rows mark clone size as missing; the rest say once, few, many or name a class of expanded clone.

d_gene | j_gene | abundance | v_gene | CDR3aa | CDR3nt
TRBD2 | TRBJ2-2 | once | TRBV27 | CASSLWPGGTGELFF | TGTGCCAGCAGTTTATGGCCGGGGGGCACCGGGGAGCTGTTTTTT
- | TRBJ1-6 | many | TRBV2 | CASMFPLDNSPLHF | TGTGCCAGCATGTTCCCCCTAGATAATTCACCCCTCCACTTT
- | TRBJ2-3 | - | TRBV18 | CASSPLGRDTQYF | TGTGCCAGCTCACCACTGGGGAGAGATACGCAGTATTTT
- | TRBJ2-2 | many | TRBV7-3 | CASSPPQGSHTGELFF | TGTGCCAGCAGCCCCCCCCAGGGGTCCCACACCGGGGAGCTGTTTTTT
- | TRBJ2-5 | - | TRBV20-1 | CSARGTVQETQYF | TGCAGTGCTAGGGGGACCGTTCAAGAGACCCAGTACTTC
TRBD2 | TRBJ2-7 | many | TRBV28 | CASSKETSGSSYEQYF | TGTGCCAGCAGCAAAGAGACTAGCGGGAGCTCCTACGAGCAGTACTTC
- | TRBJ2-2 | many | TRBV3-1 | CASSQEWGTGELFF | TGTGCCAGCAGCCAAGAATGGGGCACCGGGGAGCTGTTTTTT
- | TRBJ2-7 | - | TRBV10-3 | CAISESIETARDKTYEPYF | TGTGCCATCAGTGAGTCGATTGAAACGGCGAGGGATAAGACCTACGAGCCGTACTTC
TRBD2 | TRBJ2-1 | - | TRBV7-2 | CASSLEGTSGRYFNEQFF | TGTGCCAGCAGCTTAGAAGGGACTAGCGGGAGATATTTCAATGAGCAGTTCTTC
- | TRBJ1-1 | many | TRBV12-3/TRBV12-4 | CASSSPGGWNTEAFF | TGTGCCAGCAGCTCCCCTGGGGGCTGGAACACTGAAGCTTTCTTT
- | TRBJ2-5 | many | TRBV12-3/TRBV12-4 | CATRQGLRETQYF | TGTGCCACTAGACAGGGACTTAGAGAGACCCAGTACTTC
TRBD2 | TRBJ2-7 | few | TRBV10-3 | CAISEHRTSGSRGSYEQYF | TGTGCCATCAGTGAGCATCGGACTAGCGGGAGTAGGGGCTCCTACGAGCAGTACTTC
- | TRBJ2-5 | - | TRBV29-1 | CSVVWLAKGFQETQYF | TGCAGCGTCGTCTGGCTAGCCAAGGGGTTCCAAGAGACCCAGTACTTC
- | TRBJ2-1 | few | TRBV12-3/TRBV12-4 | CASREGRVNEQFF | TGTGCCAGCAGGGAGGGCAGGGTGAATGAGCAGTTCTTC
TRBD2 | TRBJ2-1 | - | TRBV2 | CASRRLAGDLEQFF | TGTGCCAGCAGGAGGCTAGCGGGAGACCTTGAGCAGTTCTTC
TRBD1 | TRBJ1-2 | few | TRBV9 | CASSVAPTGGRGYTF | TGTGCCAGCAGCGTAGCCCCCACAGGGGGTCGTGGCTACACCTTC
TRBD1 | TRBJ2-7 | - | TRBV5-4 | CASSTDRAAYEQYF | TGTGCCAGCAGCACGGACAGGGCGGCCTACGAGCAGTACTTC
- | TRBJ2-2 | - | TRBV5-1 | CASSTRQVVRDTGELFF | TGCGCCAGCAGCACCCGACAGGTAGTTCGGGACACCGGGGAGCTGTTTTTT
- | TRBJ1-5 | many | TRBV28 | CASSLSGPAVRISNQPQHF | TGTGCCAGCAGTTTGAGTGGGCCGGCGGTTCGGATAAGCAATCAGCCCCAGCATTTT
- | TRBJ2-2 | many | TRBV2 | CASSPLSGELFF | TGTGCCAGCAGTCCCCTTTCCGGGGAGCTGTTTTTT